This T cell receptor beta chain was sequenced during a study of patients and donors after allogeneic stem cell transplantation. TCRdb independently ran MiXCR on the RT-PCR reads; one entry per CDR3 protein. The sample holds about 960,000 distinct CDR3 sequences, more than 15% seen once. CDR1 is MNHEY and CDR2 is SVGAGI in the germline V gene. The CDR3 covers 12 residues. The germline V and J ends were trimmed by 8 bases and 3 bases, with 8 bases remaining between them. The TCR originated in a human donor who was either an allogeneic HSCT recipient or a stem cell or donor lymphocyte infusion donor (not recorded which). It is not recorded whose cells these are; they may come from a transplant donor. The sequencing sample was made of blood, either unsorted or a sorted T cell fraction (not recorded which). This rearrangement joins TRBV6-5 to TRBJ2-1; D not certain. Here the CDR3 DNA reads TGTGCCAGCGGACGGCACTACAATGAGCAGTTCTTC. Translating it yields CASGRHYNEQFF.